This T cell receptor beta chain appears in the sequencing data of a study of Graves' ophthalmopathy and Graves' hyperthyroidism. This clonotype was observed a handful of times. The antigen remains unidentified. Disease in donors with ophthalmopathy had moderate-to-severe activity, CAS ≥3, NOSPECS ≥4 and under 3 months' duration. The starting material, roughly 9.7 ml of fresh peripheral blood, provided the PBMCs. General study findings and limits: Prediction of ophthalmopathy progression reached around 70% sensitivity and 72% to 75% specificity.

V lost 1 base to trimming and J lost 0 bases, with 14 bases between them. The CDR3 is 16 residues long. CDR1 and CDR2 (germline): SGHNT, YYREEE (reference sequence). For repertoire sequencing, the TCR beta CDR3 regions were amplified from RNA transcripts. The first round was an RT-PCR with HTBI primers, and the second round was a multiplex PCR. TCRdb used MiXCR to reprocess the multiplex PCR reads, holding one entry per CDR3 protein. The sample shows 740,000 or so distinct CDR3 sequences, approximately 40% of them seen only once. The sample consisted of peripheral blood. The chain couples TRBV5-4 to TRBJ2-7; unclear D gene. The TCR originated in an adult man with Graves' ophthalmopathy. The CDR3 sequence: CASSLWSHGSSYEQYF. The DNA of the CDR3 is TGTGCCAGCAGCTTGTGGTCCCACGGCAGCTCCTACGAGCAGTACTTC.